This is a list of T cell receptor beta chains from one sample in a study of T cells of healthy individuals. Each CDR3 protein is one row after TCRdb ran MiXCR on the 5' RACE reads. This table holds some 100,000 distinct CDR3 sequences, 15% to 20% found once. These receptors were obtained from a human donor in good health. The CDR3 runs from the conserved cysteine through the conserved F or W. A D gene is named only where the DNA matches it firmly. The size field is filled for only some rows; it gives once, few, many or a size class.

j_call | clone_size | d_call | v_call | cdr3_aa | cdr3_nt
TRBJ1-1 | . | . | TRBV20-1 | CSARMGRREDTEAFF | TGCAGTGCTAGAATGGGGAGGAGGGAGGACACTGAAGCTTTCTTT
TRBJ1-6 | many | . | TRBV20-1 | CSARVGGNSPLHF | TGCAGTGCTAGGGTAGGGGGGAATTCACCCCTCCACTTT
TRBJ1-5 | few | . | TRBV7-9 | CASSLDGGKGPQHF | TGTGCCAGCAGCCTCGACGGGGGGAAGGGGCCCCAGCATTTT
TRBJ2-2 | . | TRBD1 | TRBV29-1 | CSVDVTGENTGELFF | TGCAGCGTTGACGTGACAGGGGAGAACACCGGGGAGCTGTTTTTT
TRBJ2-7 | medium-sized | . | TRBV5-6 | CASGTGRFWVEQYF | TGTGCCAGCGGAACCGGACGGTTCTGGGTCGAGCAGTACTTC
TRBJ1-2 | few | . | TRBV5-1 | CASSLAGVTCTF | TGCGCCAGCAGCTTGGCCGGGGTTACTTGCACCTTC
TRBJ1-6 | . | . | TRBV7-8 | CASSLATANNSPLHF | TGTGCCAGCAGCTTAGCGACAGCAAATAATTCACCCCTCCACTTT
TRBJ2-7 | . | . | TRBV9 | CASSVEASTPYEQYF | TGTGCCAGCAGCGTAGAGGCTAGCACACCCTACGAGCAGTACTTC
TRBJ2-7 | many | TRBD2 | TRBV4-2 | CASSQPLSGGHEQYF | TGTGCCAGCAGCCAACCTTTGAGCGGGGGGCACGAGCAGTACTTC
TRBJ2-5 | few | . | TRBV19 | CASSTYTGTQETQYF | TGTGCCAGTAGTACCTACACCGGGACTCAAGAGACCCAGTACTTC
TRBJ2-5 | few | . | TRBV6-5 | CAGLETQYF | TGTGCCGGGTTAGAGACCCAGTACTTC
TRBJ1-5 | many | TRBD1 | TRBV2 | CASRLQGLEPQHF | TGTGCCAGCAGGCTACAGGGGTTGGAGCCCCAGCATTTT
TRBJ1-5 | . | . | TRBV4-1 | CASSQVRGFQPQHF | TGCGCCAGCAGCCAAGTCAGGGGATTTCAGCCCCAGCATTTT
TRBJ2-1 | many | TRBD2 | TRBV19 | CASSMGLAGSYNEQFF | TGTGCCAGTAGTATGGGACTAGCGGGATCCTACAATGAGCAGTTCTTC
TRBJ2-5 | . | TRBD1 | TRBV9 | CASSVGGTGGEETQYF | TGTGCCAGCAGCGTAGGGGGGACAGGGGGCGAGGAGACCCAGTACTTC
TRBJ1-6 | . | . | TRBV20-1 | CSARDPGTDNSPLHF | TGCAGTGCTAGAGATCCCGGGACGGATAATTCACCCCTCCACTTT
TRBJ2-1 | few | . | TRBV7-2 | CASSQNNEQFF | TGTGCCAGCAGCCAGAACAATGAGCAGTTCTTC
TRBJ2-7 | many | TRBD1 | TRBV7-9 | CASSYRDRTYEQYF | TGTGCCAGCAGCTACCGGGACAGGACCTACGAGCAGTACTTC
TRBJ2-5 | many | TRBD2 | TRBV4-3 | CASSLSSGGETQYF | TGCGCCAGCAGCTTGTCTAGCGGGGGAGAGACCCAGTACTTC
TRBJ2-7 | many | TRBD1 | TRBV29-1 | CSVVAGGAGSSYEQYF | TGCAGCGTTGTGGCAGGGGGCGCGGGAAGCTCCTACGAGCAGTACTTC
TRBJ2-3 | few | TRBD2 | TRBV30 | CAWSVQAGATDTQYF | TGTGCCTGGAGTGTACAAGCGGGGGCCACAGATACGCAGTATTTT
TRBJ2-1 | many | . | TRBV4-2 | CASSKGGADYNEQFF | TGTGCCAGCAGCAAAGGGGGGGCCGACTACAATGAGCAGTTCTTC
TRBJ2-5 | . | . | TRBV15 | CATSRDWTEETQYF | TGTGCCACCAGCAGAGATTGGACAGAAGAGACCCAGTACTTC
TRBJ1-5 | many | . | TRBV2 | CASSGDTTYSNQPQHF | TGTGCCAGCAGTGGGGACACCACTTATAGCAATCAGCCCCAGCATTTT
TRBJ2-7 | many | . | TRBV28 | CASSFTRLTYEQYF | TGTGCCAGCAGTTTTACTCGGCTGACCTACGAGCAGTACTTC
TRBJ1-1 | few | . | TRBV6-2/TRBV6-3 | CASSYSSGMNTEAFF | TGTGCCAGCAGTTACTCCTCGGGGATGAACACTGAAGCTTTCTTT
TRBJ2-6 | many | . | TRBV7-7 | CASSLFSGANVLTF | TGTGCCAGCAGCTTATTCTCTGGGGCCAACGTCCTGACTTTC
TRBJ2-5 | . | TRBD2 | TRBV7-2 | CASSLARASGAQETQYF | TGTGCCAGCAGCTTAGCTCGGGCTAGCGGGGCCCAAGAGACCCAGTACTTC
TRBJ1-1 | . | TRBD1 | TRBV7-9 | CASSFPQGAVNTEAFF | TGTGCCAGCAGCTTCCCACAGGGGGCGGTTAACACTGAAGCTTTCTTT
TRBJ2-5 | once | . | TRBV5-1 | CASSLGFTPGGFQETQYF | TGCGCCAGCAGCTTGGGCTTCACCCCCGGAGGCTTCCAAGAGACCCAGTACTTC
TRBJ2-1 | many | . | TRBV18 | CASSPQRAQNNEQFF | TGTGCCAGCTCACCCCAGCGGGCCCAGAACAATGAGCAGTTCTTC
TRBJ2-3 | . | . | TRBV10-3 | CAISGADTQYF | TGTGCCATCAGTGGGGCAGATACGCAGTATTTT
TRBJ2-1 | many | TRBD2 | TRBV4-1 | CASSQEAGGPGEQFF | TGCGCCAGCAGCCAAGAGGCGGGAGGGCCTGGTGAGCAGTTCTTC
TRBJ2-5 | few | . | TRBV7-2 | CASSRRKQETQYF | TGTGCCAGCAGCCGGCGGAAGCAAGAGACCCAGTACTTC
TRBJ2-1 | few | . | TRBV7-9 | CASSSGALEQFF | TGTGCCAGCAGCTCCGGGGCCTTGGAGCAGTTCTTC
TRBJ1-3 | . | . | TRBV20-1 | CSARGWGLSSGNTIYF | TGCAGTGCTAGAGGTTGGGGACTGAGCTCTGGAAACACCATATATTTT
TRBJ1-4 | many | . | TRBV12-3/TRBV12-4 | CASSLAVGGSTSATNEKLFF | TGTGCCAGCAGTTTAGCGGTGGGTGGCAGCACCTCGGCGACTAATGAAAAACTGTTTTTT
TRBJ1-3 | . | . | TRBV6-1 | CAIGDTIYF | TGTGCCATCGGCGACACCATATATTTT
TRBJ2-1 | few | . | TRBV10-3 | CAISPQVYNEQFF | TGTGCCATCAGTCCACAGGTTTACAATGAGCAGTTCTTC
TRBJ2-7 | few | . | TRBV3-1 | CASSLGQNAYVEQYF | TGTGCCAGCAGCCTTGGACAGAACGCCTACGTAGAGCAGTACTTC
TRBJ2-5 | . | . | TRBV4-1 | CASSRDPRDTQYF | TGCGCCAGCAGCAGGGACCCGCGGGATACCCAGTACTTC
TRBJ2-7 | . | . | TRBV20-1 | CSGGGSYEQYF | TGCAGTGGGGGAGGCTCCTACGAGCAGTACTTC
TRBJ2-3 | . | TRBD2 | TRBV12-3/TRBV12-4 | CASSQGLAGGDTQYF | TGTGCCAGCAGTCAGGGACTAGCGGGAGGGGATACGCAGTATTTT
TRBJ2-7 | . | . | TRBV5-1 | CASSLAVQGREQYF | TGCGCCAGCAGCTTGGCCGTTCAGGGGCGGGAGCAGTACTTC
TRBJ1-2 | . | . | TRBV7-2 | CASSLHRINYGYTF | TGTGCCAGCAGCTTACACCGAATTAACTATGGCTACACCTTC
TRBJ2-2 | . | TRBD2 | TRBV7-3 | CASSFSGSDKAGELFF | TGTGCCAGCAGCTTTAGCGGGAGTGATAAGGCCGGGGAGCTGTTTTTT
TRBJ2-2 | . | . | TRBV2 | CASRSGVGNTGELFF | TGTGCCAGCCGATCAGGGGTGGGGAACACCGGGGAGCTGTTTTTT
TRBJ2-3 | . | TRBD2 | TRBV5-1 | CASSLTPSGGSDTQYF | TGCGCCAGCAGCTTGACGCCTAGCGGGGGATCAGATACGCAGTATTTT
TRBJ2-3 | . | TRBD2 | TRBV5-8 | CASSPGLAGGRHTQYF | TGTGCCAGCAGCCCGGGACTAGCGGGAGGCCGCCATACGCAGTATTTT
TRBJ1-6 | many | . | TRBV7-8 | CASSLRQPSSSYNSPLHF | TGTGCCAGCAGCTTACGGCAGCCGTCAAGCTCCTATAATTCACCCCTCCACTTT
TRBJ1-2 | . | TRBD1 | TRBV10-3 | CAISQGQTYGYTF | TGTGCCATCAGTCAGGGACAGACTTATGGCTACACCTTC
TRBJ2-3 | few | TRBD2 | TRBV7-2 | CASTLRPSGGAYLQYF | TGTGCCAGCACCTTACGACCTAGCGGGGGGGCTTATCTGCAGTATTTT
TRBJ2-7 | few | . | TRBV9 | CASSGELNSYEQYF | TGTGCCAGCAGCGGAGAATTAAACTCCTACGAGCAGTACTTC